Listed here are 16 T cell receptor beta chains from one sample, sequenced in a study of blood T cells in healthy people across ages. Primed by a sample-barcoded 5' primer and a J-beta primer mix, a second PCR proceeded for roughly 6 to 12 cycles. TCRdb processed the 5' RACE reads anew with MiXCR; each CDR3 protein has one entry. This table has roughly 1,500,000 distinct CDR3 sequences, roughly 32% appearing once. Sequenced material: blood. The receptors come from a woman in her thirties in good health.

The chain uses TRBV5-1 and TRBJ1-1, with no clear D. Germline CDR1 SGHRS, CDR2 YFSETQ. The CDR3 has 14 amino acids. V was clipped by 3 bases and J by 0 bases, with 9 bases between them. CDR3 region: CASSWANMNTEAFF. The CDR3 DNA follows: TGCGCCAGCAGCTGGGCCAACATGAACACTGAAGCTTTCTTT.

This chain connects TRBV29-1 to TRBJ2-2; D perhaps matches TRBD2 (5 bases). V was clipped by 5 bases and J by 6 bases, with 10 bases between them. The germline gives CDR1 SQVTM, CDR2 ANQGSEA. This CDR3 comprises 12 residues. The CDR3: CSVRGYAGELFF. The CDR3 nucleotides read TGCAGCGTTAGAGGGTACGCCGGGGAGCTGTTTTTT.

This clonotype was seen just once. A junction end diverges from the germline sequence, so it may reflect a read error. J is TRBJ2-3 and V is TRBV6-1; tentative D call: TRBD1 (6 bases). From germline, CDR1 is MNHNS and CDR2 SASEGT. The length of the CDR3 is 17 residues. The CDR3 DNA sequence: TGTGCCAGCGAAGTGAAGGGGGTCACTATAAGCACAGATACGCGGTATTTT. This translates into CASEVKGVTISTDTRYF.

Many counts were recorded for this clonotype. The chain employs TRBV10-3 and TRBJ2-1; 7 bases fit TRBD1. This CDR3 contains 14 residues. Germline CDR1 reads ENHRY; CDR2 reads SYGVKD. Trimming cost V 9 bases and J 2 bases; bases outside gene matches: 7. Here the CDR3 DNA reads TGTGCCATTAGAGAGGGGGCGGCCTACAATGAGCAGTTCTTC. Encoded protein: CAIREGAAYNEQFF.

The chain joins TRBV15 to TRBJ2-7; 9 bases are a match to TRBD1. The CDR3 sequence is 13 residues long. CDR1 and CDR2 (germline): LNHNV, YYDKDF (reference sequence). With 4 bases clipped from V and 7 bases from J, the junction kept 5 bases outside the gene matches. The DNA for the CDR3 is TGTGCCACCAGCAACAGGGGGCCATGGGAGCAGTACTTC. It encodes CATSNRGPWEQYF.

V usage is TRBV3-1 and J usage is TRBJ2-5; 14 bases align to TRBD2. The CDR3 is 16 residues long. CDR1 LGHDT and CDR2 YNNKEL come from the germline V gene (reference sequence). V shed 3 bases, J shed 4 bases, and the junction held 4 bases outside the gene matches. The CDR3 spells CASSHGTSGSGETQYF. The DNA for the CDR3 is TGTGCCAGCAGCCATGGGACTAGCGGGAGTGGAGAGACCCAGTACTTC.

This clonotype was detected only a few times. The chain links TRBV7-9 to TRBJ2-6; TRBD1 might be the D (5 bases). The germline V and J ends were trimmed by 4 bases and 1 base, with 23 bases remaining between them. Germline V gene data show CDR1 as SEHNR and CDR2 as FQNEAQ (reference sequence). The CDR3 has 20 amino acids. In DNA form, the CDR3 reads TGTGCCAGCAGCTGGATAGTCTGGGGCAGGGAAGAGTCTGGGGCCAACGTCCTGACTTTC. It yields the protein CASSWIVWGREESGANVLTF.

This clonotype was seen repeatedly, ten times or more. This sequence joins TRBV11-3 and TRBJ2-1; 9 bases line up with TRBD2. Germline CDR1 is SGHNT and CDR2 is YENEEA. V shed 5 bases and J 8 bases; nucleotides not matched to a gene: 4. The CDR3 sequence is 13 residues long. This CDR3 is CASSVGTSHEQFF. Here the CDR3 DNA reads TGTGCCAGCAGCGTGGGGACTAGCCATGAGCAGTTCTTC.

This clonotype was detected ten times or more. The chain is built from TRBV29-1 and TRBJ2-1; 16 nucleotides agree with TRBD2. V lost 6 bases and J lost 13; bases outside the gene matches: 9. CDR3 size: 14 residues. The V gene's germline CDR1 is SQVTM and CDR2 ANQGSEA. The CDR3 spells CSVAGLAGGPVQFF. The DNA of the CDR3 is TGCAGCGTAGCGGGACTAGCGGGAGGGCCGGTACAGTTCTTC.

This clonotype appeared a few times. The chain has TRBV5-1 and TRBJ1-2; a weak D match, TRBD1 (5 bases). The V and J ends lost 4 bases and 8 bases respectively, with 18 bases between them. CDR3 length: 14 amino acids. CDR1 SGHRS and CDR2 YFSETQ come from the germline V gene. The CDR3 nucleotides are TGCGCCAGCAGCCCACCGGCGGGGGGACGGGGCTACACCTTC. Translated, it gives CASSPPAGGRGYTF.

Turning to this clonotype: The junction and the germline gene differ at one end; a read error may be behind it. The V and J genes are TRBV3-1 and TRBJ1-2, with 8 bases fitting TRBD1. The germline V gene encodes CDR1 LGHDT and CDR2 YNNKEL (reference sequence). The CDR3 consists of 15 residues. The CDR3 nucleotides are TGTGCCAGCGGCCAAGGACAGGGAGGCTTCTATGGCTACACCTTC. Translation: CASGQGQGGFYGYTF.

This rearrangement joins TRBV2 to TRBJ2-7, with 11 bases that match TRBD1. With V trimmed by 1 base and J by 5 bases, 4 bases remained unmatched. The CDR3 totals 15 residues. From germline, CDR1 is SNHLY and CDR2 FYNNEI. CDR3: CASSEVGQGVHEQYF. The CDR3 DNA reads as TGTGCCAGCAGTGAAGTGGGACAGGGGGTCCACGAGCAGTACTTC.

The chain links TRBV6-1 to TRBJ1-2; 7 nucleotides agree with TRBD1. The J segment lost 0 bases and the V segment lost 6 bases, leaving 13 bases of the junction unmatched. CDR1 MNHNS and CDR2 SASEGT come from the germline V gene. The CDR3 covers 17 residues. CDR3 coding DNA: TGTGCCAGCAGACCTCCGGGACAGAGGGACACTAACTATGGCTACACCTTC. It specifies CASRPPGQRDTNYGYTF.

CDR3 in amino acids: CASSQILAGGGDEQFF. The CDR3 region has the DNA TGCGCCAGCAGCCAAATCCTAGCGGGAGGTGGTGATGAGCAGTTCTTC. The V and J genes are TRBV4-1 and TRBJ2-1, with 11 nucleotides matching TRBD2. V lost 2 bases and J lost 8; bases outside the gene matches: 8. The CDR3 is made up of 16 amino acids. The germline V gene encodes CDR1 MGHRA and CDR2 YSYEKL.

V is TRBV7-9 and J is TRBJ2-3, with 15 nucleotides matching TRBD2. Germline V gene lookup returns CDR1 SEHNR and CDR2 FQNEAQ (reference sequence). The CDR3 is 15 residues long. V trimming: 5 bases; J trimming: 6 bases; junction bases outside the gene matches: 3. DNA for the CDR3: TGTGCCAGCAGCCGAGGGACTAGCGGGAGGGATACGCAGTATTTT. It translates to CASSRGTSGRDTQYF.

This chain links TRBV6-1 with TRBJ1-1; the D is unclear. The CDR3 loop spans 12 amino acids. Germline CDR1 reads MNHNS; CDR2 reads SASEGT. Deletions cut 4 bases from V and 1 base from J, with 4 bases between. This CDR3 is CASSVPNTEAFF. DNA of the CDR3: TGTGCCAGCAGTGTTCCGAACACTGAAGCTTTCTTT.